This T cell receptor beta chain was obtained from a study of blood T cell repertoires in COVID-19. In the original processing: Reference gene primer amplification gave estimated nucleated cell counts. TCRdb's copy holds only in-frame clones and misses some; the assay was immunoSEQ multiplex PCR. The DNA gave D and trimming, while V, J and clone size come from that table. The sample has 150,000 to 200,000 clones, about 85% seen once. CDR1 and CDR2 (germline): MNHEY, SVGAGI. Germline trimming cut 2 bases from V and 4 bases from J; bases unmatched to any gene: 5. The CDR3 spans 15 residues. The V and J genes are TRBV6-5 and TRBJ1-2; 9 bases are shared with TRBD1. Sequenced sample: peripheral blood. The receptor's source is a woman over 75 in a cohort sampled during active or convalescent COVID-19. CDR3 residues: CASSYEGQGVYGYTF. DNA for the CDR3: TGTGCCAGCAGTTACGAGGGACAGGGCGTCTATGGCTACACCTTC.